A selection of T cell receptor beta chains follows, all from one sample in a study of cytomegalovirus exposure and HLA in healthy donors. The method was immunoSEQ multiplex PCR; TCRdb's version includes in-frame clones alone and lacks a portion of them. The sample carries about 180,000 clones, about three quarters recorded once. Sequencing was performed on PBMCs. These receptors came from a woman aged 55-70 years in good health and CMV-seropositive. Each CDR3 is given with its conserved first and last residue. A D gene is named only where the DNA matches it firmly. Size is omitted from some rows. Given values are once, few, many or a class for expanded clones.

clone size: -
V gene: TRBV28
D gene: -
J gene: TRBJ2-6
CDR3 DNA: TGTGCCAGTCTGAGGGCGGGATCTCGCTCTGGGGCCAACGTCCTGACTTTC
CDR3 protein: CASLRAGSRSGANVLTF

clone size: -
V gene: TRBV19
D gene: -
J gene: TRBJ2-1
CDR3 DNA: TGTGCCAGTAGCCCTCCTCCGACTGGAGGTGAGCAGTTCTTC
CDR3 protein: CASSPPPTGGEQFF

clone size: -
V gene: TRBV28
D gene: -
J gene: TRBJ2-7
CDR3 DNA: TGTGCCAGCATAGGGGCGGGACCTGGGATTTACGAGCAGTACTTC
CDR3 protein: CASIGAGPGIYEQYF

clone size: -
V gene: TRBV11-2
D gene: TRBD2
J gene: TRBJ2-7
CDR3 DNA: TGTGCCAGCAGCTCTTCGGGACTAGCGGGAGAGGCATTCTACGAGCAGTACTTC
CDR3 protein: CASSSSGLAGEAFYEQYF

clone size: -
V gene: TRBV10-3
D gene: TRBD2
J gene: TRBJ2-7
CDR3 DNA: TGTGCCATCAGGCGGGAGTACGAGCAGTACTTC
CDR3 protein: CAIRREYEQYF

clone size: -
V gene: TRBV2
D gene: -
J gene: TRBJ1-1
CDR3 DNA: TGTGCCAGCAGACAGGCGCCCTACCGGGGAGGTGAAGCTTTCTTT
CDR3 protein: CASRQAPYRGGEAFF

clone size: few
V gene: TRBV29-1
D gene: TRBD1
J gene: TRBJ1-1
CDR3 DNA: TGCAGCGTAGGGGACAGGGGCGGCAAAAGCACTGAAGCTTTCTTT
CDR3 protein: CSVGDRGGKSTEAFF

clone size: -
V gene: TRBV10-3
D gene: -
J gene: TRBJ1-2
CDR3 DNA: TGTGCCATCAGTGAGTCCAGGGCTAACTATGGCTACACCTTC
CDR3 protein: CAISESRANYGYTF

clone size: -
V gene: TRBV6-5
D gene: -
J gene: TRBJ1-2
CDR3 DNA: TGTGCCAGCAGTTACTCCGCGGGGGCTGGGGGCTATGGCTACACCTTC
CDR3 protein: CASSYSAGAGGYGYTF

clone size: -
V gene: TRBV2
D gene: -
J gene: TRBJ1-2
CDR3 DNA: TGTGCCAGCAGTCCCCCCACACGGGGGGTGGTTCGTGGCTACACCTTC
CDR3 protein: CASSPPTRGVVRGYTF

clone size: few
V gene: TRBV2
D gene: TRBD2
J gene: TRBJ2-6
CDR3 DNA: TGTGCCAGCACGGGCACCAGCGGGAGGACCGGGGCCAACGTCCTGACTTTC
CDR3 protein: CASTGTSGRTGANVLTF

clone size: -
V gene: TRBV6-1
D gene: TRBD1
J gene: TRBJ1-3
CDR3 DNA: TGTGCCAGCAGGGGACAGGGGGTGTCTGGAAACACCATATATTTT
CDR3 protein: CASRGQGVSGNTIYF

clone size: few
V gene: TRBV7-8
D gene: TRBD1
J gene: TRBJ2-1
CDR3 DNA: TGTGCCAGCAGCTTGGACAGGTACAATGAGCAGTTCTTC
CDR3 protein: CASSLDRYNEQFF

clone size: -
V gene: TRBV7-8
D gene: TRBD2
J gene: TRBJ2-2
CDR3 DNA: TGTGCCAGCAGCTTTTTGACCGGGACTAGGGCCGGGGAGCTGTTTTTT
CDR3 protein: CASSFLTGTRAGELFF

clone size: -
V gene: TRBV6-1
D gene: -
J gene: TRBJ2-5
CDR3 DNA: TGTGCCAGCAGTGAACTAGGAGAGCAAGAGACCCAGTACTTC
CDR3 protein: CASSELGEQETQYF

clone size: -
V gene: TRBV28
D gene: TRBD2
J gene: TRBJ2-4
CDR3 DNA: TGTGCCAGCAGTTTTAGGGGTAGCGGGAGGGCCAAAAACAGTCAGTACTTC
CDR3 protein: CASSFRGSGRAKNSQYF

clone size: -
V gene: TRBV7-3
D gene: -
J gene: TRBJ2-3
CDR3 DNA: TGTGCCAGCAGCTTAAGAGCGGAGGGGACAGATACGCAGTATTTT
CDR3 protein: CASSLRAEGTDTQYF

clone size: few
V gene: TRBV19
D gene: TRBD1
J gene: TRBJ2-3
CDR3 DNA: TGTGCCAGTTCGATAGGTGATCACAGGGGGCTAGATACGCAGTATTTT
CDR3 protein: CASSIGDHRGLDTQYF

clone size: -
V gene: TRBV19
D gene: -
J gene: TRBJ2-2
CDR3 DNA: TGTGCCAGTAGACCCGGCACAGCGAACACCGGGGAGCTGTTTTTT
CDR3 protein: CASRPGTANTGELFF

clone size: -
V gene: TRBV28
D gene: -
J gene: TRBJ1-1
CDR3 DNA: TGTGCCAGCAGGCGGGCCGAAGCTTTCTTT
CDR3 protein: CASRRAEAFF

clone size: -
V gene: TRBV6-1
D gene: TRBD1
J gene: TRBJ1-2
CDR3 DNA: TGTGCCAGCAGGCCATCAGGGGGCAGCCGTGGCTACACCTTC
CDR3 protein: CASRPSGGSRGYTF

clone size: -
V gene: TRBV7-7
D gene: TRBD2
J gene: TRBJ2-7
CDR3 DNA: TGTGCTAGCAGCTTAGGGACTAGCTTCGAGCAGTACTTC
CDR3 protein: CASSLGTSFEQYF

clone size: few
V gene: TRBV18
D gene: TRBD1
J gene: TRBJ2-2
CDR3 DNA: TGTGCCAGCTCACCAAGGACAGGGGCGAACACCGGGGAGCTGTTTTTT
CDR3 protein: CASSPRTGANTGELFF

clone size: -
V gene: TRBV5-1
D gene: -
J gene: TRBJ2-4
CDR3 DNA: TGCGCCAGCAGCTTGGCCTCGAACATTCAGTACTTC
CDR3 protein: CASSLASNIQYF

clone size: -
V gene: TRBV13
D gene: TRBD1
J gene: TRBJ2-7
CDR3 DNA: TGTGCCAGCAGCTTCGTAGGGGGCAACTCCTACGAGCAGTACTTC
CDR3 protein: CASSFVGGNSYEQYF

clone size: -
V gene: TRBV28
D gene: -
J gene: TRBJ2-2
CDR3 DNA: TGTGCCACCTGTAGCGGCCTGAACACCGGGGAGCTGTTTTTT
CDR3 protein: CATCSGLNTGELFF

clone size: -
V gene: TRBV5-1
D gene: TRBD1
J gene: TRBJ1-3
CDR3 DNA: TGCGCCAGCAGCTTGGGGGACAGGGGCCCGATCTCTGGAAACACCATATATTTT
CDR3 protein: CASSLGDRGPISGNTIYF

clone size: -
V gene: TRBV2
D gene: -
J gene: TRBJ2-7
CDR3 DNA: TGTGCCTCCAGGACTTTGAGCTCCTACGAGCAGTACTTC
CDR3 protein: CASRTLSSYEQYF

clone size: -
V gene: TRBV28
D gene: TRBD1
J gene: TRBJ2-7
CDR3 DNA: TGTGCCAGCAGTTTTCAGGACAGGGGCTACGAGCAGTACTTC
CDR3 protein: CASSFQDRGYEQYF

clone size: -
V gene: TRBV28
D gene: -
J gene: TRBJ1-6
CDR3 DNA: TGTGCCAGCGAAGGGGTGGGCTCCTATAATTCACCCCTCCACTTT
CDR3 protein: CASEGVGSYNSPLHF

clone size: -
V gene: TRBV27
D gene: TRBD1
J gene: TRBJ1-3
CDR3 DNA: TGTGCCAGCAGACCGGGACAGGGGACTGGAAACACCATATATTTT
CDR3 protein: CASRPGQGTGNTIYF

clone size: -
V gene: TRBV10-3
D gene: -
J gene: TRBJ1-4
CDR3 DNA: TGTGCCATCAGTGATGGACAGACTGCAACTAATGAAAAACTGTTTTTT
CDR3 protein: CAISDGQTATNEKLFF

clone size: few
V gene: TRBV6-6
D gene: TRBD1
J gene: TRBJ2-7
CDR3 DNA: TGTGCCAGCAGCCTGGACAGGACCTACGAGCAGTACTTC
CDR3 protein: CASSLDRTYEQYF

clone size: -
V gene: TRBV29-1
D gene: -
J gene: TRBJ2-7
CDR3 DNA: TGCAGCGTATCACTGAACTCCTACGAGCAGTACTTC
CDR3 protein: CSVSLNSYEQYF

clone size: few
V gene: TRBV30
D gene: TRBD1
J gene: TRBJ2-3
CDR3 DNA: TGTGCCTGGAGTGTGACGGACAGGGTGAGAGATACGCAGTATTTT
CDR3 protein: CAWSVTDRVRDTQYF

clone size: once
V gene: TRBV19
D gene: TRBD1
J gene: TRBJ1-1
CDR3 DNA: TGTGCCAGTATCCCCGGGACAGGGGGCTCTTGGGGCACTGAAGCTTTCTTT
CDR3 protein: CASIPGTGGSWGTEAFF

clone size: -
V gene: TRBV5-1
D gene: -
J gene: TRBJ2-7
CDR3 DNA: TGCGCCAGCAGCTTGGTTTTAGGGAGAGGCTCCTACGAGCAGTACTTC
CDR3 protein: CASSLVLGRGSYEQYF

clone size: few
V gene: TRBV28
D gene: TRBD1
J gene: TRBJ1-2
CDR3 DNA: TGTGCCAGCAGTTTGACAGGGTATGGCTACACCTTC
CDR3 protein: CASSLTGYGYTF

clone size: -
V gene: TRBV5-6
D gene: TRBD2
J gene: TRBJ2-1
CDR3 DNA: TGTGCCAGCAGCTTCGGGAGGGCCTACAATGAGCAGTTCTTC
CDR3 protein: CASSFGRAYNEQFF

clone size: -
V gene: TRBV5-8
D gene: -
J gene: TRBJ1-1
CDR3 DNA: TGTGCCAGCAGCCGGGACCACCGGGGGGAAGCTTTCTTT
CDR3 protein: CASSRDHRGEAFF

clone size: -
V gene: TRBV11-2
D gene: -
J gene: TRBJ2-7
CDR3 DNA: TGTGCCAGCAGCTTATCGCAGGGAGAGCAGTACTTC
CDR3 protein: CASSLSQGEQYF

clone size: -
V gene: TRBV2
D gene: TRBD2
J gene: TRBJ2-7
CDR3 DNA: TGTGCCAGCAGTGAAGCGCTACTAGTGGGACTACCGAAAGAGCAGTACTTC
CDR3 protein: CASSEALLVGLPKEQYF

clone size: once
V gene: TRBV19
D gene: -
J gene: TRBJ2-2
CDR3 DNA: TGTGCCAGTAGGAGGTTGACCGGGGAGCTGTTTTTT
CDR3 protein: CASRRLTGELFF

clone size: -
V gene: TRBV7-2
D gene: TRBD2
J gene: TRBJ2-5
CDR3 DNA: TGTGCCAGCAGCACCCGGAAAACTAGCGGGGGACCCCAAGAGACCCAGTACTTC
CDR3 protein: CASSTRKTSGGPQETQYF

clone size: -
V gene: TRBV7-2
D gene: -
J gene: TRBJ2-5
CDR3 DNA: TGTGCCAGCAGCTTAGAACGGGGGGCCCTAAGCCTTGGGACCCAGTACTTC
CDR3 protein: CASSLERGALSLGTQYF

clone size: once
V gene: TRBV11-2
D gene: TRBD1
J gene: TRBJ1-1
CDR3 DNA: TGTGCCAGCAGCTGGACAGGGACGTGGGACACTGAAGCTTTCTTT
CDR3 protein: CASSWTGTWDTEAFF

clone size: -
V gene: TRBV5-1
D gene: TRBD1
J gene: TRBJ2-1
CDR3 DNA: TGCGCCAGCAGCGGGGGGACAGGGGGCTCCTACAATGAGCAGTTCTTC
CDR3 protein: CASSGGTGGSYNEQFF

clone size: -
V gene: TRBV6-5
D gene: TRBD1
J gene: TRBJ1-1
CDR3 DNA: TGTGCCAGCCGCGACGGGAGGACAGGGGCCACTGAAGCTTTCTTT
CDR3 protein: CASRDGRTGATEAFF

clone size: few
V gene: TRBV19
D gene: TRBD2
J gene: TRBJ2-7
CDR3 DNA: TGTGCCAGTAGTTTTGGAGGGGCGGGAGAAAGTGAGCAGTACTTC
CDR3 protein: CASSFGGAGESEQYF

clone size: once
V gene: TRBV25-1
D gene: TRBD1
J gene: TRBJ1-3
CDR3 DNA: TGTGCCAGCAGTGAATCGGGGACAGGGTGGACCATATATTTT
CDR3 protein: CASSESGTGWTIYF

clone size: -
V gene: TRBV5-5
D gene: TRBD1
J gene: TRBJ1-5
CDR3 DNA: TGTGCCAGCAGCTTGGGAGGGACAGACAATCAGCCCCAGCATTTT
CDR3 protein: CASSLGGTDNQPQHF

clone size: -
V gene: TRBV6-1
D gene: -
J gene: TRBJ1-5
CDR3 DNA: TGTGCCAGCAGTGAAGCACGGTCTATCCTACAGCCCCAGCATTTT
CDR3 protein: CASSEARSILQPQHF

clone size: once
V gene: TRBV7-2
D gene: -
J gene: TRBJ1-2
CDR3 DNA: TGTGCCAGCAGCCTTCCGTCCGGGACAGGCTACACCTTC
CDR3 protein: CASSLPSGTGYTF

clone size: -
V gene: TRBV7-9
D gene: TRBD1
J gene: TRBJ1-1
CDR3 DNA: TGTGCCAGCAGCGGCGACAGGGGTGGATGGAGGAACACTGAAGCTTTCTTT
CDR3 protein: CASSGDRGGWRNTEAFF

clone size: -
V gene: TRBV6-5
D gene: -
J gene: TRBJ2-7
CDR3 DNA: TGTGCCAGCAGTTCTTTGGGGACAATCTACGAGCAGTACTTC
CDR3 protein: CASSSLGTIYEQYF

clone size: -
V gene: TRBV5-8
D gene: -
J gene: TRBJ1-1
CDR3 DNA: TGTGCCAGCAGCTTGGTCGGGACTGCGAACACTGAAGCTTTCTTT
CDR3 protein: CASSLVGTANTEAFF

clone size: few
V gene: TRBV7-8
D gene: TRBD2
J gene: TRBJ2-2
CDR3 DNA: TGTGCCAGCAGCCCTTGGCTGGGAGGGCCCGGGGAGCTGTTTTTT
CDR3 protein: CASSPWLGGPGELFF

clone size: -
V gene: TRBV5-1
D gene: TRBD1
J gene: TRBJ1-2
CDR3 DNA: TGCGCCAGCAGCTTAACCCCAGGGGGTAGTTATGGCTACACCTTC
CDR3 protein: CASSLTPGGSYGYTF

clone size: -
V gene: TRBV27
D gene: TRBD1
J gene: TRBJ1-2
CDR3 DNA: TGTGCCAGCAGTCCTTGGGTGGGACAGGGGGCGCAAGGCTACACCTTC
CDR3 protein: CASSPWVGQGAQGYTF